This T cell receptor (beta chain) was documented in a study of cytomegalovirus exposure and HLA in healthy donors. Overall study findings and caveats: The study listed under 200 cytomegalovirus-associated TCR beta chains. Most observed TCR sequences were rare, whereas some public TCRs were detected in many donors. Researchers had no immune exposure information except CMV serostatus available.

Germline V gene lookup returns CDR1 MNHEY and CDR2 SVGAGI. CDR3 size: 14 residues. After removal of 5 bases from V and 7 bases from J, the junction contained 10 bases not matched to a gene. PCR was performed using 60 Vbeta and 13 Jbeta primers. Produced via immunoSEQ multiplex PCR; TCRdb's table is partial and in-frame only. This sample has roughly 110,000 clones, with over 70% found just once. Notes on this clone: Its specificity is not known.

The sample taken for sequencing was PBMCs. The gene calls are TRBV6-5 and TRBJ1-1, with 7 bases aligning to TRBD1. The receptor comes from a young man in good health and CMV-seronegative. Written as DNA, the CDR3 is TGTGCCAGCAGTCTCTCGACAGGGCAGAATGAAGCTTTCTTT. Translation: CASSLSTGQNEAFF.